The next 14 T cell receptor beta chains were all read from a single sample in a study of blood T cell repertoires in COVID-19. Here immunoSEQ multiplex PCR was the method, and the copy in TCRdb shows in-frame clones only, minus some. The table shows roughly 180,000 clones, with roughly 94% occurring only once. Sequencing was performed on peripheral blood. Every receptor here comes from a man aged 25-45 years with COVID-19, enrolled during active disease.

The chain carries TRBV19 and TRBJ2-5, with D possibly being TRBD2 (5 bases). This CDR3 has 13 residues. Germline V gene lookup returns CDR1 LNHDA and CDR2 SQIVND (reference sequence). V was shortened by 5 bases and J by 4 bases, with 11 bases between the two germline ends. The CDR3 coding sequence is TGTGCCAGTAGTCGACTAATACGAGAGACCCAGTACTTC. As protein: CASSRLIRETQYF. The whole variable domain, remainder taken from reference TRBV19 and TRBJ2-5, is DGGITQSPKYLFRKEGQNVTLSCEQNLNHDAMYWYRQDPGQGLRLIYYSQIVNDFQKGDIAEGYSVSREKKESFPLTVTSAQKNPTAFYLCASSRLIRETQYFGPGTRLLVL.

The chain employs TRBV2 and TRBJ1-5, with 8 bases fitting TRBD1. The CDR3 has 14 amino acids. The V and J ends lost 6 bases and 7 bases, in that order; junction bases with no gene match: 8. CDR1 and CDR2 from the germline V gene are SNHLY and FYNNEI. CDR3 loop: CASRPNRGRQPQHF. The CDR3 DNA reads TGTGCCAGCAGGCCGAACAGGGGGAGACAGCCCCAGCATTTT.

The rearrangement joins TRBV5-5 to TRBJ2-2; TRBD1 matches at 10 bases. V trimming: 4 bases; J trimming: 4 bases; junction bases outside the gene matches: 4. The CDR3 totals 15 residues. Germline V gives CDR1 SGHKS, CDR2 YYEKEE (reference sequence). This chain's CDR3 is CASSMGQGITGELFF. As DNA, the CDR3 is TGTGCCAGCAGCATGGGACAGGGGATCACCGGGGAGCTGTTTTTT.

V usage is TRBV14 and J usage is TRBJ2-5, with 10 nucleotides matching TRBD2. Germline lookup yields CDR1 SGHDN and CDR2 FVKESK. The ends lost 4 bases at V and 5 bases at J; junction bases unmatched: 7. The CDR3 is 15 amino acids. CDR3 nucleotides: TGTGCCAGCAGCCCTATACTAGCGGGGCGGGAGACCCAGTACTTC. Translating gives CASSPILAGRETQYF.

The chain employs TRBV27 and TRBJ2-7; D possibly corresponds to TRBD2 (5 bases). The length of the CDR3 is 16 residues. The V end lost 0 bases, the J end lost 0 bases, and 12 bases lay between the germline ends. Germline lookup yields CDR1 MNHEY and CDR2 SMNVEV (reference sequence). The DNA of the CDR3 is TGTGCCAGCAGTTTATCGGCCAGCGGAACCTCCTACGAGCAGTACTTC. Translated, it gives CASSLSASGTSYEQYF.

The chain has TRBV2 and TRBJ2-7, with 8 nucleotides matching TRBD2. The CDR3 covers 15 residues. Germline lookup yields CDR1 SNHLY and CDR2 FYNNEI. V lost 5 bases to trimming and J lost 0 bases; unmatched junction nucleotides: 6. The DNA of the CDR3 is TGTGCCAGCAGTTCCACTAGCGGAGGCTCCTACGAGCAGTACTTC. Translated, it gives CASSSTSGGSYEQYF.

The chain joins TRBV4-1 to TRBJ1-4, with D possibly matching TRBD1 (6 bases). The CDR3 contains 15 residues. CDR1 is MGHRA and CDR2 is YSYEKL in the germline V gene. Trimming removed 4 bases from V and 10 bases from J, with 19 bases in between. The CDR3, as DNA: TGCGCCAGCAGCCCCGGGGTCCAGGGGAAAGGAAAACTGTTTTTT. It yields the protein CASSPGVQGKGKLFF.

The chain uses TRBV6-5 and TRBJ1-1; 12 positions agree with TRBD1. V shed 7 bases, J shed 4 bases, and the junction held 7 bases outside the gene matches. The CDR3 has 15 amino acids. In germline, CDR1 is MNHEY, CDR2 SVGAGI. CDR3 nucleotide sequence: TGTGCCAGCATTGGGACAGGGGGCGCGTCCACTGAAGCTTTCTTT. Translating gives CASIGTGGASTEAFF.

The J gene is TRBJ1-1, the V gene TRBV7-9; D uncertain. CDR3 length: 11 residues. The V gene lost 4 bases and the J gene lost 7 bases, with 7 bases spanning the gap. CDR1 is SEHNR, CDR2 FQNEAQ, per germline (reference sequence). The chain's CDR3 is CASSSRSEAFF. Written as DNA, the CDR3 is TGTGCCAGCAGCTCGCGAAGTGAAGCTTTCTTT.

V and J are TRBV19 and TRBJ2-3; 10 positions agree with TRBD1. The length of the CDR3 is 14 residues. The ends lost 4 bases at V and 8 bases at J; junction bases unmatched: 6. CDR1 is LNHDA, CDR2 SQIVND, per germline (reference sequence). The CDR3 coding sequence is TGTGCCAGTAGTACCGGGACAGGGGTTAGTACGCAGTATTTT. Its translation is CASSTGTGVSTQYF.

This chain links TRBV2 with TRBJ2-5, with D tentatively TRBD1 (6 bases). Trimming took 8 bases from V and 2 from J, leaving 18 bases between them. The CDR3 runs to 15 residues. CDR1 is SNHLY, CDR2 FYNNEI, per germline. In nucleotides, the CDR3 is TGTGCCAGCGCCCGACGGACAGACCAACAAGAGACCCAGTACTTC. This gives the protein CASARRTDQQETQYF. The variable domain in full, completed from reference TRBV2 and TRBJ2-5, reads EPEVTQTPSHQVTQMGQEVILRCVPISNHLYFYWYRQILGQKVEFLVSFYNNEISEKSEIFDDQFSVERPDGSNFTLKIRSTKLEDSAMYFCASARRTDQQETQYFGPGTRLLVL.

V usage is TRBV19 and J usage is TRBJ1-5, with 7 bases aligning to TRBD1. CDR1 is LNHDA and CDR2 is SQIVND in the germline V gene (reference sequence). The CDR3 has 19 amino acids. J gave up 0 bases and V 3 bases, and 14 bases lay outside the gene matches. The CDR3 bases are TGTGCCAGTAGTATTTGGACCGGGACAGAGAAATATAGCAATCAGCCCCAGCATTTT. It specifies CASSIWTGTEKYSNQPQHF.

This chain connects TRBV6-6 to TRBJ2-2; 8 nucleotides line up with TRBD2. Unmatched junction bases numbered 19, after V lost 5 bases and J lost 8 bases. Germline values: CDR1 MNHNY, CDR2 SVGAGI (reference sequence). This CDR3 is built from 18 residues. The CDR3: CASSQPPLAGGRHGELFF. The DNA of the CDR3 is TGTGCCAGCAGTCAACCCCCCCTGGCGGGGGGCCGTCATGGGGAGCTGTTTTTT.

The chain joins TRBV4-2 to TRBJ2-7, with 8 bases that match TRBD1. Losses at the gene ends were 4 bases for V and 6 bases for J; bases not matched to a gene: 14. Germline CDR1 and CDR2: LGHNA and YNFKEQ. This CDR3 spans 16 amino acids. For the CDR3, the DNA is TGTGCCAGCAGCCGGGGGGAAGGACAGGGTCGCTTCGAGCAGTACTTC. Translation gives CASSRGEGQGRFEQYF.